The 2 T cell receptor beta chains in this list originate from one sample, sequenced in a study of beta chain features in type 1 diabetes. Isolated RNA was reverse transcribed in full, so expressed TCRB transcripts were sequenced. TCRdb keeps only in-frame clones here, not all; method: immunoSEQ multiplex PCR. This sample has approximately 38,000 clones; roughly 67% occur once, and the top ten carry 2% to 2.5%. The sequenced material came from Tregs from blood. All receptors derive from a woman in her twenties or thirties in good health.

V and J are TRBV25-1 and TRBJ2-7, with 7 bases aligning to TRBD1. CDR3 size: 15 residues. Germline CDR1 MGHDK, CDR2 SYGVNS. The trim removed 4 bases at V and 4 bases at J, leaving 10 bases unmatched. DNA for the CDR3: TGTGCCAGCAGTGGCTGGACAGGTAGGGATTACGAGCAGTACTTC. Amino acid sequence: CASSGWTGRDYEQYF.

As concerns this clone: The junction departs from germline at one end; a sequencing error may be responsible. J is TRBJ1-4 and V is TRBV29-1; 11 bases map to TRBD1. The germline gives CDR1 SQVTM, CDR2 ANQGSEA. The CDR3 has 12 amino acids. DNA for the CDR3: TGCAGCGTTGAGGGACAGGGGGGAAAAACTGCCTTT. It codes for CSVEGQGGKTAF.